Listed below are T cell receptor beta chains from one sample, sequenced in a study of T cells in localized non-small cell lung cancer. This table comes from immunoSEQ multiplex PCR, and its TCRdb copy is limited to in-frame clones, with some not included. Of roughly 35,000 clones listed, 85% to 95% are singletons. The source was peripheral blood, collected before any cancer treatment. The source is a female donor over 55 with stage I lung adenocarcinoma. Each CDR3 is given with its conserved first and last residue. A D gene is named only where the DNA matches it firmly. Expanded clones are given a class, and other clones once, few, many or no size at all.

NA	NA	TRBV7-9	TRBJ1-3	CASNNFPIYF	TGTGCCAGTAACAATTTCCCCATATATTTT
NA	TRBD1	TRBV28	TRBJ2-5	CASSRGGQGQETQYF	TGTGCCAGCAGTCGAGGGGGACAGGGCCAAGAGACCCAGTACTTC
NA	TRBD1	TRBV9	TRBJ1-2	CASSVGTGTGDGYTF	TGTGCCAGCAGCGTAGGGACCGGGACAGGGGATGGCTACACCTTC
NA	NA	TRBV11-2	TRBJ2-2	CASSLYQGTNTGELFF	TGTGCCAGCAGCTTATACCAGGGCACGAACACCGGGGAGCTGTTTTTT
NA	NA	TRBV7-3	TRBJ2-3	CASSFERNTLYF	TGTGCCAGCAGCTTTGAGCGGAATACGCTGTATTTT
NA	NA	TRBV25-1	TRBJ2-6	CASSATGTGANVLTF	TGTGCCAGCAGTGCAACAGGGACTGGGGCCAACGTCCTGACTTTC
NA	NA	TRBV7-9	TRBJ1-6	CASSSTDSPLHF	TGTGCCAGCAGCTCGACAGATTCACCCCTCCACTTT
NA	NA	TRBV7-2	TRBJ1-4	CASSLSATNEKLFF	TGTGCCAGCAGCTTGTCCGCAACTAATGAAAAACTGTTTTTT
NA	NA	TRBV7-2	TRBJ1-1	CASSLGPLNTEAFF	TGTGCCAGCAGCTTAGGTCCGCTGAACACTGAAGCTTTCTTT
NA	TRBD1	TRBV5-4	TRBJ2-2	CASSPGQGVGTGELFF	TGTGCCAGCAGCCCGGGACAGGGGGTTGGCACCGGGGAGCTGTTTTTT
NA	TRBD1	TRBV5-4	TRBJ2-7	CASSGQGVHEQYF	TGTGCCAGCAGCGGACAGGGGGTCCACGAGCAGTACTTC
NA	NA	TRBV2	TRBJ2-5	CASSRGGVWETQYF	TGTGCCAGCAGTCGAGGCGGGGTTTGGGAGACCCAGTACTTC
NA	NA	TRBV7-2	TRBJ1-5	CASSLGSASNQPQHF	TGTGCCAGCAGCTTAGGATCCGCGAGCAATCAGCCCCAGCATTTT
NA	TRBD1	TRBV4-3	TRBJ2-7	CASSQGDRSYEQYF	TGCGCCAGCAGCCAAGGGGACAGATCCTACGAGCAGTACTTC
NA	TRBD2	TRBV19	TRBJ2-1	CATGTSGFNEQFF	TGTGCCACTGGGACTAGCGGTTTCAATGAGCAGTTCTTC
NA	TRBD1	TRBV30	TRBJ2-3	CAWSPGQGKDTQYF	TGTGCCTGGAGCCCGGGACAGGGTAAAGATACGCAGTATTTT
NA	NA	TRBV7-3	TRBJ2-1	CASSLNPQGSSYNEQFF	TGTGCCAGCAGCTTAAATCCCCAGGGGAGCTCCTACAATGAGCAGTTCTTC
NA	NA	TRBV30	TRBJ1-3	CAWSVYSGNTIYF	TGTGCCTGGAGTGTTTACTCTGGAAACACCATATATTTT
once	NA	TRBV6-5	TRBJ1-1	CASIPPGLNTEAFF	TGTGCCAGCATCCCCCCAGGGTTGAACACTGAAGCTTTCTTT
NA	NA	TRBV14	TRBJ1-1	CASSQDLQNLGTEAFF	TGTGCCAGCAGCCAAGATCTCCAGAACCTTGGCACTGAAGCTTTCTTT
NA	TRBD1	TRBV5-1	TRBJ2-7	CASSLEQGVNEQYF	TGCGCCAGCAGCTTGGAACAGGGGGTTAACGAGCAGTACTTC
NA	NA	TRBV7-3	TRBJ2-2	CASSLYRVGDTGELFF	TGTGCCAGCAGCTTATATAGGGTAGGAGACACCGGGGAGCTGTTTTTT
NA	TRBD1	TRBV19	TRBJ1-4	CASSAYRGSSEKLFF	TGTGCCAGTAGTGCCTACAGGGGTTCTTCTGAAAAACTGTTTTTT
NA	NA	TRBV18	TRBJ2-5	CASSPLGGQETQYF	TGTGCCAGCTCACCCCTAGGAGGGCAAGAGACCCAGTACTTC
NA	TRBD2	TRBV29-1	TRBJ2-1	CSVDKASGRSNEQFF	TGCAGCGTTGACAAGGCTAGCGGGAGGAGCAATGAGCAGTTCTTC
NA	NA	TRBV7-6	TRBJ2-7	CASSPPGKQYF	TGTGCCAGCAGCCCCCCCGGGAAACAGTACTTC
once	TRBD1	TRBV12-5	TRBJ1-2	CASGLGQGIYGYTF	TGTGCTAGTGGTTTAGGACAGGGGATCTATGGCTACACCTTC
NA	NA	TRBV28	TRBJ2-3	CASSLIGRGDTQYF	TGTGCCAGCAGTTTAATAGGGCGGGGAGATACGCAGTATTTT
NA	NA	TRBV19	TRBJ1-4	CASSPTHGQNEKLFF	TGTGCCAGTAGTCCAACCCATGGACAAAACGAAAAACTGTTTTTT
NA	NA	TRBV10-2	TRBJ2-5	CASRDIQETQYF	TGCGCCAGCAGGGACATACAAGAGACCCAGTACTTC
NA	NA	TRBV6-1	TRBJ2-7	CASSEVWNEQYF	TGTGCCAGCAGTGAAGTATGGAACGAGCAGTACTTC
NA	NA	TRBV25-1	TRBJ2-1	CASSENRVDKSPHNEQFF	TGTGCCAGCAGTGAAAACCGGGTCGACAAGAGCCCCCACAATGAGCAGTTCTTC
NA	TRBD1	TRBV27	TRBJ1-1	CASSSGGTGNTEAFF	TGTGCCAGCAGTTCGGGCGGGACAGGGAACACTGAAGCTTTCTTT
NA	NA	TRBV23-1	TRBJ1-5	CASSQSGQGRTNQPQHF	TGCGCCAGCAGTCAATCGGGGCAGGGGCGAACCAATCAGCCCCAGCATTTT
NA	NA	TRBV29-1	TRBJ1-1	CSVEDLGRTEAFF	TGCAGCGTTGAAGATCTGGGGCGGACTGAAGCTTTCTTT
NA	NA	TRBV20-1	TRBJ1-1	CSARRSSWAFF	TGCAGTGCTAGGCGGAGCAGTTGGGCTTTCTTT
NA	NA	TRBV6-5	TRBJ1-2	CASKGDRTKGYTF	TGTGCCAGTAAGGGGGACCGAACGAAGGGCTACACCTTC
NA	TRBD1	TRBV5-4	TRBJ2-3	CASSKPTGEDTQYF	TGTGCCAGCAGCAAACCGACAGGGGAAGATACGCAGTATTTT
NA	NA	TRBV7-8	TRBJ1-2	CASSRDRPRDGYTF	TGTGCCAGCAGCAGGGATCGCCCCAGGGATGGCTACACCTTC
NA	NA	TRBV19	TRBJ1-2	CASSIGGRFNYGYTF	TGTGCCAGTAGTATAGGAGGCAGGTTCAACTATGGCTACACCTTC
NA	TRBD2	TRBV30	TRBJ2-1	CAWSVRGAERERHNEQFF	TGTGCCTGGAGTGTACGGGGTGCGGAGCGGGAGAGACACAATGAGCAGTTCTTC
NA	NA	TRBV19	TRBJ2-2	CASSGPGLFTGELFF	TGTGCCAGTAGTGGCCCGGGACTTTTCACCGGGGAGCTGTTTTTT
NA	NA	TRBV29-1	TRBJ2-7	CSVIFFSNEQYF	TGCAGCGTCATATTTTTTAGTAACGAGCAGTACTTC
NA	NA	TRBV7-6	TRBJ1-4	CASSLQDGRGEKLFF	TGTGCCAGCAGCTTACAGGACGGGCGGGGAGAAAAACTGTTTTTT
NA	NA	TRBV7-9	TRBJ1-3	CASSLAGTSGNTIYF	TGTGCCAGCAGCTTAGCGGGCACCTCTGGAAACACCATATATTTT
few	NA	TRBV7-2	TRBJ2-2	CASSFFGRELFF	TGTGCCAGCAGCTTCTTTGGCCGGGAGCTGTTTTTT
NA	NA	TRBV11-1	TRBJ2-1	CASSPGVFGHYNEQFF	TGTGCCAGCAGTCCAGGCGTCTTCGGCCACTACAATGAGCAGTTCTTC
NA	TRBD1	TRBV13	TRBJ1-2	CASSPGTVNYGYTF	TGTGCCAGCAGCCCAGGGACAGTTAACTATGGCTACACCTTC
NA	NA	TRBV28	TRBJ1-1	CASRRDKSAFF	TGTGCCAGCAGGCGGGACAAATCAGCTTTCTTT
NA	NA	TRBV5-1	TRBJ1-2	CASSLGGRATRGYTF	TGCGCCAGCAGCTTGGGTGGCAGGGCGACTCGGGGCTACACCTTC
NA	NA	TRBV7-2	TRBJ1-3	CASSYTPSGLAISGNTIYF	TGTGCCAGCTCCTACACTCCATCCGGGCTTGCCATCTCTGGAAACACCATATATTTT
NA	NA	TRBV7-9	TRBJ1-1	CASSLAVAGKTEAFF	TGTGCCAGCAGCTTAGCCGTGGCAGGGAAGACTGAAGCTTTCTTT
NA	NA	TRBV5-1	TRBJ2-3	CASRAVRTDTQYF	TGCGCCAGCAGAGCGGTCCGCACAGATACGCAGTATTTT